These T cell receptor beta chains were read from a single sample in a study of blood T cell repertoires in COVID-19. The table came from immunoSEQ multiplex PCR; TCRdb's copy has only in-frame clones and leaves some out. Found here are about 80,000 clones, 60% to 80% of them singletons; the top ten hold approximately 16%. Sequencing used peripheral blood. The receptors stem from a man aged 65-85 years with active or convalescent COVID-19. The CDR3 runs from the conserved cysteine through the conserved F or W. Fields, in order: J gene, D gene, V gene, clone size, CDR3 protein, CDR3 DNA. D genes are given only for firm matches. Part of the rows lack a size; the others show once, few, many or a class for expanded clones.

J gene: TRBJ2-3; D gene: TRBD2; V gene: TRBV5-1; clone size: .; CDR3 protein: CASSPGLAVADTQYF; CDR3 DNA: TGCGCCAGCAGCCCGGGACTAGCGGTAGCAGATACGCAGTATTTT
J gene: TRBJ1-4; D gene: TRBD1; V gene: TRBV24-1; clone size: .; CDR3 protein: CATSAAGQGTEGKLFF; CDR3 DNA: TGTGCCACCAGTGCGGCGGGACAGGGCACCGAAGGGAAACTGTTTTTT
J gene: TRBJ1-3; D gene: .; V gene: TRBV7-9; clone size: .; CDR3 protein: CASSPSGGGNTIYF; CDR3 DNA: TGTGCCAGCAGCCCGTCGGGTGGCGGAAACACCATATATTTT
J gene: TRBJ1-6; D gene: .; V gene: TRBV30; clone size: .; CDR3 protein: CAWSAAGGFHNSPLHF; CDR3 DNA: TGTGCCTGGAGCGCCGCGGGGGGATTCCATAATTCACCCCTCCACTTT
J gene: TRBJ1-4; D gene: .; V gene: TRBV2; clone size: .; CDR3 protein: CASIGRGGPNEKLFF; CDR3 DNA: TGTGCCAGCATCGGTAGAGGGGGTCCCAATGAAAAACTGTTTTTT
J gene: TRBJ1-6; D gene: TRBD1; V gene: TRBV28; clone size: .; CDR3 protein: CASSLTQGALIDNSPLHF; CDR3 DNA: TGTGCCAGCAGTTTGACCCAGGGGGCGCTCATCGATAATTCACCCCTCCACTTT
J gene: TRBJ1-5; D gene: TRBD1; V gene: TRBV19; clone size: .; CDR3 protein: CASSTRTGIQPQHF; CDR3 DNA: TGTGCCAGTAGTACCCGGACAGGGATTCAGCCCCAGCATTTT
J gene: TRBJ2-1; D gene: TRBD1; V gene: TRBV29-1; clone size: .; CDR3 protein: CSVDRDTYNEQFF; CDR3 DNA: TGCAGCGTGGACAGGGACACCTACAATGAGCAGTTCTTC
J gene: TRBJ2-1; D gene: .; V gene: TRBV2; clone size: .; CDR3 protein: CASSERPSVSYNEQFF; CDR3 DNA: TGTGCCAGCAGTGAAAGGCCTAGCGTGAGCTACAATGAGCAGTTCTTC
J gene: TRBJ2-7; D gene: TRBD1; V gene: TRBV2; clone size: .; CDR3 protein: CASSVTGSLSGQYF; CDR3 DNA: TGTGCCAGCAGTGTGACAGGGAGCTTAAGCGGGCAGTACTTC
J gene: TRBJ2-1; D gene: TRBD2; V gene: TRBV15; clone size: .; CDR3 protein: CATSRDKLSGSSYNEQFF; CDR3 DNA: TGTGCCACCAGCAGAGACAAGCTTAGCGGGAGCTCCTACAATGAGCAGTTCTTC
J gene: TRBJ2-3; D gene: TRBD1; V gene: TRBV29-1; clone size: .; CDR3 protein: CSVDHRGTQYF; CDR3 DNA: TGCAGCGTTGACCACAGGGGTACGCAGTATTTT
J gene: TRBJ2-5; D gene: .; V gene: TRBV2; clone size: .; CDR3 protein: CASSSGQTQETQYF; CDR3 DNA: TGTGCCAGCAGTTCTGGACAGACCCAAGAGACCCAGTACTTC
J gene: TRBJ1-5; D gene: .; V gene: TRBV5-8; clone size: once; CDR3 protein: CASSSGTNRNQPQHF; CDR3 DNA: TGTGCCAGCAGCTCAGGGACTAATCGAAATCAGCCCCAGCATTTT
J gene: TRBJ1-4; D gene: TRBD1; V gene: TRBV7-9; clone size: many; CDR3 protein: CASSPRRQGRSLDEKLFF; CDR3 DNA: TGTGCCAGCAGCCCCAGACGACAGGGAAGGTCCTTAGATGAAAAACTGTTTTTT
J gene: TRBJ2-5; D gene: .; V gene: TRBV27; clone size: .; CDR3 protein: CASSKVSIGARDETQYF; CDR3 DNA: TGTGCCAGCAGTAAGGTTTCGATAGGGGCTAGAGACGAGACCCAGTACTTC
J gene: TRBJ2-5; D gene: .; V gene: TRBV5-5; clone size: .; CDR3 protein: CASSLNRGGETQYF; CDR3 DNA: TGTGCCAGCAGCTTGAACAGGGGGGGAGAGACCCAGTACTTC
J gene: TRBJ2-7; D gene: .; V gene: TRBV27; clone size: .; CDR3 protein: CASSLAGNSYEQYF; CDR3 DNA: TGTGCCAGCAGTTTAGCAGGGAACTCCTACGAGCAGTACTTC
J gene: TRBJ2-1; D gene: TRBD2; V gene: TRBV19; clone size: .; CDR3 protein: CASSMGLGNNEQFF; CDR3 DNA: TGTGCCAGTAGTATGGGACTAGGGAACAATGAGCAGTTCTTC
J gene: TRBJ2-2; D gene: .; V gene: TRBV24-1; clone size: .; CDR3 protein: CATSQSPGWNTGELFF; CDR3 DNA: TGTGCCACCAGTCAGTCTCCAGGATGGAACACCGGGGAGCTGTTTTTT
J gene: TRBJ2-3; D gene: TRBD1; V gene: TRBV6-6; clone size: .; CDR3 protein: CASGGGQGSNTQYF; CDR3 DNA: TGTGCCAGTGGCGGGGGACAGGGGTCAAATACGCAGTATTTT
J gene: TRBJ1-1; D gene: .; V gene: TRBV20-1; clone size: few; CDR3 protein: CSASGGALDTEAFF; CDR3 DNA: TGCAGTGCTAGTGGCGGGGCGCTGGACACTGAAGCTTTCTTT
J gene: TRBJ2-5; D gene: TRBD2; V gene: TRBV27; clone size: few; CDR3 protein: CASSLAVGSGVETQYF; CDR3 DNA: TGTGCCAGCAGTTTGGCCGTTGGGAGCGGGGTAGAGACCCAGTACTTC
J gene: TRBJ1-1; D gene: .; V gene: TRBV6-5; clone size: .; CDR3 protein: CASSFTGNTEAFF; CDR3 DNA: TGTGCCAGCAGTTTTACAGGGAACACTGAAGCTTTCTTT
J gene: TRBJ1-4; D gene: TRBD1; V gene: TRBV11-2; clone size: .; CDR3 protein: CASSPYRGEDEKLFF; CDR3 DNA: TGTGCCAGCAGCCCGTACAGGGGCGAGGATGAAAAACTGTTTTTT
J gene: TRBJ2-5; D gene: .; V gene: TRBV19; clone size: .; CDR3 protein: CASSTTGSETQYF; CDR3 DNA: TGTGCCAGTAGTACAACAGGGAGTGAGACCCAGTACTTC
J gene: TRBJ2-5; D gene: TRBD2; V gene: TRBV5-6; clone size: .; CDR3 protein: CASRPTSGGEETQYF; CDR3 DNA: TGTGCCAGCAGACCGACTAGCGGGGGGGAAGAGACCCAGTACTTC
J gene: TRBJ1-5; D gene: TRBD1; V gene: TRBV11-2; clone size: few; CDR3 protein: CASSSQGDQPQHF; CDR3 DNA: TGTGCCAGCAGCTCACAGGGGGATCAGCCCCAGCATTTT
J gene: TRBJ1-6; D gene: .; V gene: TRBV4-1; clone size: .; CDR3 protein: CASSQEARPTYNSPLHF; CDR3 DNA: TGCGCCAGCAGCCAAGAGGCTCGCCCAACCTATAATTCACCCCTCCACTTT
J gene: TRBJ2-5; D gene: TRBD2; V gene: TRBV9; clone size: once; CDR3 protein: CASSGTSGGPQETQYF; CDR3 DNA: TGTGCCAGCAGCGGGACTAGCGGGGGGCCCCAAGAGACCCAGTACTTC
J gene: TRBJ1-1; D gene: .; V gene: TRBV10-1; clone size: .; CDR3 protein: CASRPTGGTEAFF; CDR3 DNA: TGCGCCAGCAGGCCAACCGGAGGGACTGAAGCTTTCTTT
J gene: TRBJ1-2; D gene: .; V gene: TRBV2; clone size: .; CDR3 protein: CASSIGQLYGYTF; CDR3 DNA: TGTGCCAGCAGTATAGGACAGCTCTATGGCTACACCTTC
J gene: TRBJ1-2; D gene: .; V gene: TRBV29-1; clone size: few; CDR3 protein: CSGDTNYGYTF; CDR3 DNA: TGCAGCGGGGACACTAACTATGGCTACACCTTC
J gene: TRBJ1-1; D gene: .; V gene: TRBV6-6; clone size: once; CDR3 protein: CASSYSIGTEAFF; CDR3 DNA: TGTGCCAGCAGTTACTCGATCGGTACTGAAGCTTTCTTT
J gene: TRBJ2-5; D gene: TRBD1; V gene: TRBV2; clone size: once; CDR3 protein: CAGQGDQETQYF; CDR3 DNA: TGTGCCGGTCAGGGGGACCAAGAGACCCAGTACTTC
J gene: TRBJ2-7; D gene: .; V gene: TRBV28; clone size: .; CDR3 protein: CASRVGTEYEQYF; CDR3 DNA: TGTGCCAGCAGGGTAGGGACTGAGTACGAGCAGTACTTC
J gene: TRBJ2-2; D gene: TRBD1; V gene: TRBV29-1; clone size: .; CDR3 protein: CSVAWTGGGGELFF; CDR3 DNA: TGCAGCGTTGCGTGGACAGGGGGCGGCGGGGAGCTGTTTTTT
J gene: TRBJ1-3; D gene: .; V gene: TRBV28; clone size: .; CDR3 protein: CASSTPGAGNTIYF; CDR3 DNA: TGTGCCAGCAGTACCCCGGGGGCTGGAAACACCATATATTTT
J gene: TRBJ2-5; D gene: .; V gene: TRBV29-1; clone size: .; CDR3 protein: CSSEVGGLGETQYF; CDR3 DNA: TGCAGCTCTGAAGTGGGGGGGCTGGGAGAGACCCAGTACTTC
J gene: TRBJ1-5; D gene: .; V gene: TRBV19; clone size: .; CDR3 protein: CASATGGKQPQHF; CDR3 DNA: TGTGCCAGTGCGACGGGGGGAAAACAGCCCCAGCATTTT
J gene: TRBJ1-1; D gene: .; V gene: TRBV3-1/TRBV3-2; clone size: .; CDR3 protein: CASSQAGTEAFF; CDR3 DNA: TGTGCCAGCAGCCAAGCTGGCACCGAAGCTTTCTTT
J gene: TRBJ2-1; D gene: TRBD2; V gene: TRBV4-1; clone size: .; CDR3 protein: CASSQTSGGADEQFF; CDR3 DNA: TGCGCCAGCAGCCAAACTAGCGGGGGGGCCGATGAGCAGTTCTTC
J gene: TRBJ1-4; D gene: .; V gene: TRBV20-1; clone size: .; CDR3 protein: CSAVQNEKLFF; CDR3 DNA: TGCAGTGCTGTTCAAAATGAAAAACTGTTTTTT